The 22 T cell receptor beta chains given below trace back to one sample, sequenced in a study of CD8+CD57+ T cells in acquired aplastic anemia. Patients picked for sequencing had shown CD8+CD57+ cell expansion detected by flow cytometry. Both TCR beta VDJ combination and CDR3 sequence profiling were carried out. Genomic DNA was the template for this profiling. TCRdb re-called the reads through MiXCR, storing one row per CDR3 protein. This sample has around 430,000 distinct CDR3 sequences, with less than 35% found just once. The sequenced sample consisted of sorted CD4+, CD8+, or CD8+CD57+ T cells (not recorded which) from PBMCs. These receptors all stem from a human donor with aplastic anemia.

The chain joins TRBV5-1 to TRBJ1-3; D gene ambiguous. Trimming took off 4 bases at V and 6 bases at J, with 11 bases between the two ends. This CDR3 comprises 13 residues. Germline V gene sequence: CDR1 SGHRS, CDR2 YFSETQ. This CDR3 reads CASSRERTNTIYF. CDR3 DNA sequence: TGCGCCAGCAGCCGGGAGAGGACAAACACCATATATTTT.

About this clonotype itself: Because it lacks the conserved phenylalanine or tryptophan at the end, this CDR3 is likely a read error. The limits of the CDR3 on the DNA are not certain, so only TCRdb's listed CDR3 is given. The chain employs TRBV2 and TRBJ1-6. CDR1 is SNHLY and CDR2 is FYNNEI in the germline V gene. Both ends counted, the CDR3 spans 9 residues. CDR3 loop: CASSEFGTI.

The V gene is TRBV25-1, the J gene TRBJ2-5; tentative D call: TRBD2 (6 bases). This CDR3 has 15 residues. Germline values: CDR1 MGHDK, CDR2 SYGVNS. The ends were cut back, 6 bases at V and 6 bases at J, with 20 bases in the middle. The CDR3 spells CASSSGWEAVKTQYF. The CDR3 bases are TGTGCCAGCAGCTCCGGTTGGGAGGCGGTAAAGACCCAGTACTTC. Full variable domain (remainder filled in from reference TRBV25-1 and TRBJ2-5): EADIYQTPRYLVIGTGKKITLECSQTMGHDKMYWYQQDPGMELHLIHYSYGVNSTEKGDLSSESTVSRIRTEHFPLTLESARPSHTSQYLCASSSGWEAVKTQYFGPGTRLLVL.

With respect to this clonotype: The CDR3 carries no conserved terminal phenylalanine or tryptophan, so it likely arises from a read error. This chain joins TRBV11-1 and TRBJ1-3; D call uncertain. The CDR3 length is 17 residues. Germline V CDR1 and CDR2: SGHAT, FQDESV (reference sequence). Deletions cut 5 bases from V and 9 bases from J, with 26 bases between. This chain's CDR3 is CASSRRDSRHTVTTIYL. The CDR3 DNA reads as TGTGCCAGCAGCCGAAGGGATTCACGACATACGGTAACCACCATATATCTT.

This clonotype showed up just a few times. This chain uses TRBV5-4 with TRBJ1-1; no firm D call. This CDR3 has 13 amino acids. Germline lookup yields CDR1 SGHNT and CDR2 YYREEE (reference sequence). The V and J ends lost 1 base and 3 bases respectively, with 7 bases between them. In nucleotides, the CDR3 is TGTGCCAGCAGCTTGTCGTCAGACACTGAAGCTTTCTTT. This sequence encodes CASSLSSDTEAFF.

This clonotype was recorded at least ten times. The rearrangement links TRBV19 to TRBJ1-5; tentative D call: TRBD1 (5 bases). Germline V gives CDR1 LNHDA, CDR2 SQIVND (reference sequence). CDR3 length: 15 residues. V lost 1 base and J 4 bases, leaving 11 bases between the germline ends. The CDR3 reads CASSIAGSSNQPQHF. The CDR3 DNA reads TGTGCCAGTAGTATAGCAGGGTCCTCAAATCAGCCCCAGCATTTT.

The V gene is TRBV24-1, the J gene TRBJ1-2; weak D call: TRBD1 (5 bases). The CDR3 length is 14 residues. The V end lost 2 bases, the J end lost 4 bases, and 10 bases lay between the germline ends. The germline V gene encodes CDR1 KGHDR and CDR2 SFDVKD. In nucleotides, the CDR3 is TGTGCCACCAGTGATTCGGGGGGATCCTATGGCTACACCTTC. It yields the protein CATSDSGGSYGYTF.

Ten or more counts support this clonotype. The chain joins TRBV20-1 to TRBJ2-7, with D possibly being TRBD1 or TRBD2 (5 bases each). V lost 3 bases to trimming and J lost 2 bases, with 11 bases between them. The germline CDR1 and CDR2 sequences are DFQATT and SNEGSKA (reference sequence). This CDR3 spans 13 amino acids. The CDR3, as DNA: TGCAGTGCTAGTAAGGGACCAACCTACGAGCAGTACTTC. Residues: CSASKGPTYEQYF.

The sample holds many counts of this clonotype. The CDR3 bases are TGTGCCAGCAGAACTAGAGCCGGGAGCTACGAGCAGTACTTC. Translation gives CASRTRAGSYEQYF. The V and J genes are TRBV7-2 and TRBJ2-7, with a possible D match to TRBD2 (6 bases). Trimming stripped 6 bases from V and 3 bases from J, with 15 bases between. Germline assignment: CDR1 SGHTA and CDR2 FQGNSA. The CDR3 has 14 amino acids.

To note about this clonotype: Germline and junction disagree at one end, which may indicate a read error. The V and J genes are TRBV19 and TRBJ1-5; no definite D call. This CDR3 region has 17 residues. Germline CDR1 LNHDA, CDR2 SQIVND (reference sequence). The CDR3 DNA sequence: TGTGCCAGTGGTATAAGTTCCGGACGATATAGCAATCAGCCCCAGCATTTT. It encodes CASGISSGRYSNQPQHF. The variable domain in full, with the rest retrieved from reference TRBV19 and TRBJ1-5, is DGGITQSPKYLFRKEGQNVTLSCEQNLNHDAMYWYRQDPGQGLRLIYYSQIVNDFQKGDIAEGYSVSREKKESFPLTVTSAQKNPTAFYLCASGISSGRYSNQPQHFGDGTRLSIL.

The chain is built from TRBV4-1 and TRBJ1-4; no definite D call. The CDR3 contains 14 residues. The germline V gene encodes CDR1 MGHRA and CDR2 YSYEKL. Trimming took off 3 bases at V and 6 bases at J, with 11 bases between the two ends. The CDR3 bases are TGCGCCAGCAGCCAGATGATAGGGCATGAAAAACTGTTTTTT. This translates into CASSQMIGHEKLFF.

The chain couples TRBV9 to TRBJ1-6; D remains ambiguous. Germline V gene data show CDR1 as SGDLS and CDR2 as YYNGEE. The CDR3 contains 14 residues. V shed 4 bases and J shed 8 bases, with 13 bases lying between them. In nucleotides, the CDR3 is TGTGCCAGCAGCCTGGCGGGGATGGATTCACCCCTCCACTTT. Its protein is CASSLAGMDSPLHF.

This clonotype came up many times. V is TRBV25-1 and J is TRBJ1-1; TRBD1 aligns across 9 bases. The trim removed 6 bases at V and 3 bases at J, leaving 14 bases unmatched. Germline lookup yields CDR1 MGHDK and CDR2 SYGVNS. This CDR3 has 17 amino acids. For the CDR3, the DNA is TGTGCCAGCAGAAGAGGGGGGACAGGGTCGGTGTACACTGAAGCTTTCTTT. It is translated as CASRRGGTGSVYTEAFF.

The sample holds a few counts of this clonotype. V usage is TRBV28 and J usage is TRBJ1-5; D is undetermined. The CDR3 contains 13 residues. Germline CDR1 is MDHEN and CDR2 is SYDVKM. Trimming removed 5 bases from V and 3 bases from J, with 8 bases in between. The CDR3 region is CASSARYNQPQHF. The CDR3 DNA sequence: TGTGCCAGCAGTGCGAGGTACAATCAGCCCCAGCATTTT.

The count of this clonotype is one. The chain couples TRBV29-1 to TRBJ1-2; D is uncertain. With 4 bases removed from V and 6 bases from J, the gap between germline ends came to 15 bases. The CDR3 spans 13 residues. Germline CDR1 reads SQVTM; CDR2 reads ANQGSEA. The CDR3 spells CSVGGQVENGYTF. CDR3 nucleotides: TGCAGCGTTGGCGGGCAGGTTGAGAATGGCTACACCTTC.

This chain connects TRBV20-1 to TRBJ2-7; 7 nucleotides agree with TRBD2. Per the germline V gene, CDR1 is DFQATT and CDR2 is SNEGSKA (reference sequence). CDR3 length: 12 amino acids. Trimming removed 3 bases from V and 3 bases from J; junction bases left unmatched: 2. CDR3 coding DNA: TGCAGTGCTAGTAGGGAGGGCTACGAGCAGTACTTC. This sequence encodes CSASREGYEQYF.

This clonotype was seen at least ten times. This chain uses TRBV2 with TRBJ1-1; no firm D call. This CDR3 is 15 amino acids long. Trimming shortened V by 4 bases and J by 1 base, and 13 bases separated the two germline ends. Germline assignment: CDR1 SNHLY and CDR2 FYNNEI. CDR3 residues: CASSVNQLQNTEAFF. The DNA of the CDR3 is TGTGCCAGCAGTGTGAATCAGTTGCAGAACACTGAAGCTTTCTTT. The variable domain in full, completed from reference TRBV2 and TRBJ1-1, reads EPEVTQTPSHQVTQMGQEVILRCVPISNHLYFYWYRQILGQKVEFLVSFYNNEISEKSEIFDDQFSVERPDGSNFTLKIRSTKLEDSAMYFCASSVNQLQNTEAFFGQGTRLTVV.

This clonotype has a count of ten or more. The chain employs TRBV20-1 and TRBJ2-7, with D possibly TRBD1 on 5 matching bases. Germline V gene data show CDR1 as DFQATT and CDR2 as SNEGSKA (reference sequence). The CDR3 consists of 13 residues. The V gene lost 5 bases and the J gene lost 0 bases, with 11 bases spanning the gap. As DNA, the CDR3 is TGCAGTGCTGGGCAGGGTATCTCCTACGAGCAGTACTTC. It codes for CSAGQGISYEQYF.

The chain joins TRBV5-4 to TRBJ2-5; D might be TRBD2 (5 bases). CDR1 and CDR2 (germline): SGHNT, YYREEE (reference sequence). The CDR3 contains 16 residues. V dropped 0 bases and J dropped 7 bases, with 19 bases sitting between them. The CDR3 protein is CASSLASAGGMRTQYF. For the CDR3, the DNA is TGTGCCAGCAGCTTGGCGAGTGCAGGAGGCATGCGGACCCAGTACTTC.

This clonotype was seen a handful of times. One junction end does not reproduce the germline sequence, and a read error may be involved. This rearrangement joins TRBV7-2 to TRBJ1-6; no clear D gene. The V gene's germline CDR1 is SGHTA and CDR2 FQGNSA. The CDR3 extends over 12 amino acids. CDR3 residues: CTGFLYNSPLHF. CDR3 sequence (DNA): TGCACGGGGTTTCTCTATAATTCACCCCTCCACTTT.

V usage is TRBV7-2 and J usage is TRBJ1-1; tentatively, D is TRBD1 (5 bases). This CDR3 is built from 15 residues. The germline CDR1 and CDR2 sequences are SGHTA and FQGNSA. Trimming left V 2 bases short and J 6 bases short, with 16 bases between. The CDR3 bases are TGTGCCAGCAGCTTACCCCAAACCGGGACCGCTGAAGCTTTCTTT. It codes for CASSLPQTGTAEAFF.

This clonotype was counted a few times. The chain has TRBV29-1 and TRBJ2-1; 10 bases align to TRBD2. Germline V gives CDR1 SQVTM, CDR2 ANQGSEA. J was trimmed by 6 bases and V by 6 bases; bases with no gene match: 11. The CDR3 extends over 15 amino acids. CDR3: CSVATASGRSNEQFF. The CDR3 coding sequence is TGCAGCGTCGCTACCGCTAGCGGGAGATCCAATGAGCAGTTCTTC.